These 5 T cell receptor beta chains were sequenced from one sample in a study of blood T cell repertoires in COVID-19. Profiled with immunoSEQ multiplex PCR; TCRdb holds only in-frame clones, not every one. The table has under 200,000 clones, 65% to 85% seen once. Sequenced input: peripheral blood. These receptors came from a man in his 70s with active or convalescent COVID-19.

This chain links TRBV7-2 with TRBJ1-6; possible D gene TRBD1, 6 bases. CDR1 and CDR2 from the germline V gene are SGHTA and FQGNSA. V dropped 5 bases and J dropped 6 bases, with 14 bases sitting between them. The CDR3 spans 15 residues. This chain's CDR3 is CASSPFWGPNSPLHF. The DNA for the CDR3 is TGTGCCAGCAGCCCCTTTTGGGGGCCTAATTCACCCCTCCACTTT.

The rearrangement joins TRBV5-1 to TRBJ2-1, with 8 bases matching TRBD2. The CDR3 runs 15 residues. Per germline, CDR1 SGHRS and CDR2 YFSETQ. V lost 2 bases, J lost 1 base, and 2 bases stayed unmatched. The CDR3 is CASSLAGVSYNEQFF. CDR3 coding DNA: TGCGCCAGCAGCTTAGCGGGAGTGTCCTACAATGAGCAGTTCTTC. Full variable domain (rest looked up from reference TRBV5-1 and TRBJ2-1): KAGVTQTPRYLIKTRGQQVTLSCSPISGHRSVSWYQQTPGQGLQFLFEYFSETQRNKGNFPGRFSGRQFSNSRSEMNVSTLELGDSALYLCASSLAGVSYNEQFFGPGTRLTVL.

V gene TRBV19 combines with J gene TRBJ2-1, with 7 positions matching TRBD1. V lost 7 bases and J lost 7; bases outside the gene matches: 13. Germline CDR1 is LNHDA and CDR2 is SQIVND (reference sequence). This CDR3 has 15 amino acids. Here the CDR3 reads CASKSPGQLGNEQFF. DNA of the CDR3: TGTGCCAGTAAATCACCGGGACAGTTAGGGAATGAGCAGTTCTTC. Filled out from reference TRBV19 and TRBJ2-1, the complete variable domain reads DGGITQSPKYLFRKEGQNVTLSCEQNLNHDAMYWYRQDPGQGLRLIYYSQIVNDFQKGDIAEGYSVSREKKESFPLTVTSAQKNPTAFYLCASKSPGQLGNEQFFGPGTRLTVL.

As DNA, the CDR3 is TGTGCCACTAGGCCTAGCGGGAGCTACAATGAGCAGTTCTTC. Translated: CATRPSGSYNEQFF. The chain combines TRBV7-2 with TRBJ2-1; 10 nucleotides align to TRBD2. Trimming at V came to 10 bases and at J to 3 bases, leaving 6 bases not matched to a gene. The CDR3 covers 14 residues. Germline V gives CDR1 SGHTA, CDR2 FQGNSA.

The V gene is TRBV7-6, the J gene TRBJ2-5, with 8 bases lining up with TRBD2. CDR3 length: 17 amino acids. V dropped 1 base and J dropped 2; count of bases not matched to a gene: 9. Per the germline V gene, CDR1 is SGHVS and CDR2 is FNYEAQ. CDR3 protein: CASSLVAGLAVQETQYF. The CDR3 bases are TGTGCCAGCAGCTTAGTAGCGGGGCTAGCGGTTCAAGAGACCCAGTACTTC.